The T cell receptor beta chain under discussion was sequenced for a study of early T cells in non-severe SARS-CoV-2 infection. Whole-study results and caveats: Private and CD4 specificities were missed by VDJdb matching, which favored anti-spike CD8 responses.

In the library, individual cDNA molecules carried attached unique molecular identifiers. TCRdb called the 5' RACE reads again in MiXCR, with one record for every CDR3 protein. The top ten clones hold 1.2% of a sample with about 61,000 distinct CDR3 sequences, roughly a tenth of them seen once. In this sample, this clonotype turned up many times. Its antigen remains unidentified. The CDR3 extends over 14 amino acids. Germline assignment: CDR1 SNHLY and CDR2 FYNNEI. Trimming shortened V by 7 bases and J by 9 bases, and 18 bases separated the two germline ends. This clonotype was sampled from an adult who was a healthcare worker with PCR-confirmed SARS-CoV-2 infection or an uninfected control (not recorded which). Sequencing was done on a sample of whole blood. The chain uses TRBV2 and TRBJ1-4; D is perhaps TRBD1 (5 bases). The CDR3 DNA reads TGTGCCAGCATCGGGACTCAGTCTCATAAAAAACTGTTTTTT. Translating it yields CASIGTQSHKKLFF.